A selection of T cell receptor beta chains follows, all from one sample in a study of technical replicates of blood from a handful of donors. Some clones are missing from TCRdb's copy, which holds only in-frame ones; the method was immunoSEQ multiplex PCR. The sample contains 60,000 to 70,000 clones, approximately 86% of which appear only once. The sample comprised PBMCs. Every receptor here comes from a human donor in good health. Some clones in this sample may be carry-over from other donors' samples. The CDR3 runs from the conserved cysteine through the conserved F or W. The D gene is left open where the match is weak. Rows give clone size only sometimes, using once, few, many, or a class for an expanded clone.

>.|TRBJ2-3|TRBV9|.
CASSVVGSPPDTQYF
TGTGCCAGCAGCGTAGTCGGGAGCCCCCCAGATACGCAGTATTTT
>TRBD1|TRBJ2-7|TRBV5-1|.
CASSSGTGLYEQYF
TGCGCCAGCAGCTCCGGGACAGGGCTATACGAGCAGTACTTC
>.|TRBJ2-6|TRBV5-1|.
CASTVSGANVLTF
TGCGCCAGCACCGTCTCTGGGGCCAACGTCCTGACTTTC
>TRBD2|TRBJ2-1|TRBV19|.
CASSGNRPGLAAYNEQFF
TGTGCCTCCTCTGGAAACAGGCCGGGACTAGCGGCCTACAATGAGCAGTTCTTC
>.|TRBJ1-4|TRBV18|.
CASSLMEAANEKLFF
TGTGCCAGCTCACTAATGGAGGCGGCTAATGAAAAACTGTTTTTT
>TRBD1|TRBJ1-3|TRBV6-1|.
CASSNGQGPGNTIYF
TGTGCCAGCAGCAACGGACAGGGTCCTGGAAACACCATATATTTT
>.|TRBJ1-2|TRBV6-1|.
CASITGPYGYTF
TGTGCCAGCATAACGGGTCCTTATGGCTACACCTTC
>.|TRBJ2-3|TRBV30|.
CAWSTRAPTDTQYF
TGTGCCTGGAGTACGAGGGCCCCCACAGATACGCAGTATTTT
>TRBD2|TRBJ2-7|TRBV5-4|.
CASSQQSGSYYEQYF
TGTGCCAGCAGCCAACAAAGCGGGAGTTACTACGAGCAGTACTTC
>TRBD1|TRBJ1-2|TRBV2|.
CASSENRGPGYGYTF
TGTGCCAGCAGTGAAAACAGGGGGCCTGGCTATGGCTACACCTTC
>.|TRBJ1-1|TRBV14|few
CASTMGVGTSPKAFF
TGTGCCAGCACCATGGGGGTCGGGACAAGCCCTAAAGCTTTCTTT
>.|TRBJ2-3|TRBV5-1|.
CASSLRQGGRTDTQYF
TGCGCCAGCAGCCTTAGACAGGGAGGCAGGACAGATACGCAGTATTTT
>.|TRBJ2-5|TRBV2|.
CASSDGLTGETQYF
TGTGCCAGCAGTGATGGTCTTACGGGAGAGACCCAGTACTTC
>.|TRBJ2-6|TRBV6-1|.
CASTEGHSGANVLTF
TGTGCCAGCACCGAGGGACATTCTGGGGCCAACGTCCTGACTTTC
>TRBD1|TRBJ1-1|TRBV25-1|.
CASTSRGTARVENTEAFF
TGTGCCAGCACCTCGAGGGGGACAGCGAGGGTGGAGAACACTGAAGCTTTCTTT
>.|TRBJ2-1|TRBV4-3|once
CASSQHREYNEQFF
TGCGCCAGCAGCCAACACCGGGAATACAATGAGCAGTTCTTC
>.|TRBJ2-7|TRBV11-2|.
CASRTRDHEQYF
TGTGCCAGCAGGACGCGGGATCACGAGCAGTACTTC
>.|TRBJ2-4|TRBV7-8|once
CASSLEGKLAKNIQYF
TGTGCCAGCAGCTTAGAGGGGAAACTAGCCAAAAACATTCAGTACTTC
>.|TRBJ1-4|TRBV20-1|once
CSVSSEKLFF
TGCAGTGTTAGCAGTGAAAAACTGTTTTTT
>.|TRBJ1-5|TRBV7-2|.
CASSLATPSSNQPQHF
TGTGCCAGCAGCTTAGCTACACCATCTAGCAATCAGCCCCAGCATTTT
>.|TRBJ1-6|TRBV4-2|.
CASSQTLGGNSPLHF
TGTGCCAGCAGCCAGACCCTTGGAGGAAACTCACCCCTCCACTTT
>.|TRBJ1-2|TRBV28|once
CASSLTGYNYGYTF
TGTGCCAGCAGTTTAACAGGGTACAACTATGGCTACACCTTC
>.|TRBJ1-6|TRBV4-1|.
CASSQGPGHNNSPLHF
TGCGCCAGCAGCCAAGGTCCGGGACACAATAATTCACCCCTCCACTTT
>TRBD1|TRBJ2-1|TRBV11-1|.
CASSRDRGLNEQFF
TGTGCCAGCAGCCGGGACAGGGGGCTAAATGAGCAGTTCTTC
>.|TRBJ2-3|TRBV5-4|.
CASSRTAGDTQYF
TGTGCCAGCAGCCGCACAGCGGGAGATACGCAGTATTTT
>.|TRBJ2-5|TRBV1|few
CTSSPWGEVQETQYF
TGCACCAGCAGCCCTTGGGGGGAAGTCCAAGAGACCCAGTACTTC
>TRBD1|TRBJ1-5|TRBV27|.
CASSSTGAPQHF
TGTGCCAGCAGCTCCACAGGGGCGCCCCAGCATTTT
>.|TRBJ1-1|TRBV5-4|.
CASSFSGNTEAFF
TGTGCCAGCAGCTTCTCGGGAAACACTGAAGCTTTCTTT
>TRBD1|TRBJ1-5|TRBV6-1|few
CASSEALSRTGANQPQHF
TGTGCCAGCAGTGAAGCGCTATCAAGGACAGGGGCCAATCAGCCCCAGCATTTT
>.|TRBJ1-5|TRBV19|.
CASSIDGAVFSNQPQHF
TGTGCCAGTAGTATAGATGGGGCAGTATTCAGCAATCAGCCCCAGCATTTT
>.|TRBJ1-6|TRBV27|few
CASSLAQNNSPLHF
TGTGCCAGCAGTTTAGCACAAAATAATTCACCCCTCCACTTT
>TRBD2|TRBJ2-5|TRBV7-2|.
CASSYGGARETQYF
TGTGCCAGCAGCTACGGGGGGGCGAGGGAGACCCAGTACTTC
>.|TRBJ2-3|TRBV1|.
CTSSRWGPPGLAGGDTQYF
TGCACCAGCAGCCGCTGGGGCCCACCGGGACTAGCGGGGGGGGATACGCAGTATTTT
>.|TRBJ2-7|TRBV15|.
CATSRDKGSYEQYF
TGTGCCACCAGCAGAGACAAGGGGTCCTACGAGCAGTACTTC
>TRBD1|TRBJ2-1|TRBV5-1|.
CASSLNFRDRGDNEQFF
TGCGCCAGCAGCTTGAATTTCAGGGACAGGGGGGACAATGAGCAGTTCTTC
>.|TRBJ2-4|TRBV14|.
CASSQGGSEGAKNIQYF
TGTGCCAGCAGCCAAGGAGGTAGCGAAGGAGCCAAAAACATTCAGTACTTC
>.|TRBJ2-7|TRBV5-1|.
CASSWRDSGAYEQYF
TGCGCCAGCAGCTGGAGGGACAGTGGAGCCTACGAGCAGTACTTC
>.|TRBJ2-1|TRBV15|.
CATTGTRTPLNEQFF
TGTGCCACCACCGGGACTCGGACTCCCCTCAATGAGCAGTTCTTC
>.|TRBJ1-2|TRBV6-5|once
CASSGGGVSGYTF
TGTGCCAGCAGTGGTGGGGGGGTATCTGGCTACACCTTC
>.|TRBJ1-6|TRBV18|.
CASSPGSRGSPLHF
TGTGCCAGCTCACCAGGTTCCAGGGGTTCACCCCTCCACTTT
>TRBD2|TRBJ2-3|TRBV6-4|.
CASSDTPGGGSTDTQYF
TGTGCCAGCAGTGACACTCCAGGCGGGGGAAGCACAGATACGCAGTATTTT